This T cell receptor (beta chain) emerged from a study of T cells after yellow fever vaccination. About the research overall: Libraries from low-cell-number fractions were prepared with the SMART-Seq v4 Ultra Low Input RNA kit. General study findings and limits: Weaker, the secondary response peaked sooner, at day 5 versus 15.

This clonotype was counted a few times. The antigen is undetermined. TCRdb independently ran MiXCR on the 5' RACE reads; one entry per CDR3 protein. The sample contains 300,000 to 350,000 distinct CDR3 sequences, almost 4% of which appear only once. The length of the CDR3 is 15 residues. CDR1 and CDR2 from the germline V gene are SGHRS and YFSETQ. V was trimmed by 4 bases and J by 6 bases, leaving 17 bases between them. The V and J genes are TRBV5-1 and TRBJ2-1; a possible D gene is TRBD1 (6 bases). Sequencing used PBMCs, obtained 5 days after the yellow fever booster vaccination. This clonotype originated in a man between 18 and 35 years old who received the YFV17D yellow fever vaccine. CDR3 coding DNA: TGCGCCAGCAGCAGGCGAATGACAGGTACCAATGAGCAGTTCTTC. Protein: CASSRRMTGTNEQFF.